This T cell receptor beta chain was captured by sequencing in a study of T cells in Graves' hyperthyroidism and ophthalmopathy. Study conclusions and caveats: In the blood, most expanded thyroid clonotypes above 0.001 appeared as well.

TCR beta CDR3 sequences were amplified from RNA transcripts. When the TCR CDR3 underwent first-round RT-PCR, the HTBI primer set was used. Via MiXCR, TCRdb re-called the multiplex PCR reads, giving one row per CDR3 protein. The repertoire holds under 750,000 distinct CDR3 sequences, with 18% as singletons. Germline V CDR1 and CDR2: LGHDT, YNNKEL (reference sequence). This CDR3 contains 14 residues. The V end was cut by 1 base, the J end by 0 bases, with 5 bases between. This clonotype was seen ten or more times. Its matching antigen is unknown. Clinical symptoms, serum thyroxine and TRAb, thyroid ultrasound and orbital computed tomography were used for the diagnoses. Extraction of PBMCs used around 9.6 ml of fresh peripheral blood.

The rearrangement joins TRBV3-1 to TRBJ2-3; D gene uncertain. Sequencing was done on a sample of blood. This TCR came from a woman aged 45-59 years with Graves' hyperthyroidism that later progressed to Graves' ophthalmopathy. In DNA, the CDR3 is TGTGCCAGCAGCCAAGTGGCTAGCACAGATACGCAGTATTTT. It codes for CASSQVASTDTQYF.